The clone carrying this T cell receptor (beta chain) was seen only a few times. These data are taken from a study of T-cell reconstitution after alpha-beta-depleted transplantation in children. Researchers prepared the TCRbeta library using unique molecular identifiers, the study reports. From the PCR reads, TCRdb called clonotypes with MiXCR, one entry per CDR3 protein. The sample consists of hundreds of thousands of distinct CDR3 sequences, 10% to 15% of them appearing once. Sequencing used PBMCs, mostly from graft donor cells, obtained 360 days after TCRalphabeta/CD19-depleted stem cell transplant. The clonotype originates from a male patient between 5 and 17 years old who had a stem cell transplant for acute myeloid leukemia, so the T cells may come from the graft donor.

The CDR3 here is CASTRGAQETQYF. The CDR3 nucleotides read TGCGCCAGCACCCGGGGGGCACAAGAGACCCAGTACTTC. This chain joins TRBV5-1 and TRBJ2-5; possible D gene TRBD2, 7 bases. V gave up 6 bases and J gave up 2 bases, with 11 bases separating them. The CDR3 covers 13 residues. CDR1 and CDR2 from the germline V gene are SGHRS and YFSETQ. Combining the CDR3 with reference TRBV5-1 and TRBJ2-5 gives the whole variable domain KAGVTQTPRYLIKTRGQQVTLSCSPISGHRSVSWYQQTPGQGLQFLFEYFSETQRNKGNFPGRFSGRQFSNSRSEMNVSTLELGDSALYLCASTRGAQETQYFGPGTRLLVL.